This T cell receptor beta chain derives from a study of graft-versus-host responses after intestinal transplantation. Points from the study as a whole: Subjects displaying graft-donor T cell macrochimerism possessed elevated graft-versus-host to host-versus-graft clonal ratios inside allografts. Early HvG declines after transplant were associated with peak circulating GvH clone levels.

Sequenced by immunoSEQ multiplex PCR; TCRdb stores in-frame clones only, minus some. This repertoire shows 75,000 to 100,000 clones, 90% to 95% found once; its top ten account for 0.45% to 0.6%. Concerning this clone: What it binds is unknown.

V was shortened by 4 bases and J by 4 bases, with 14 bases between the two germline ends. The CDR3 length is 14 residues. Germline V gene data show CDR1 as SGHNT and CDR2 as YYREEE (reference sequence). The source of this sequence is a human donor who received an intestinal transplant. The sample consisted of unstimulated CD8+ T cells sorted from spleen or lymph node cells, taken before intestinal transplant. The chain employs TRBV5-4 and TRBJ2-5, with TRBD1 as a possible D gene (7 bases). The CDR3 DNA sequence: TGTGCCAGCAGCCCTAGACAGGGAGGAGAGACCCAGTACTTC. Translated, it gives CASSPRQGGETQYF.